A selection of T cell receptor beta chains follows, all from one sample in a study. TCRdb processed the 5' RACE reads anew with MiXCR; each CDR3 protein has one entry. The sample has approximately 12,000 distinct CDR3 sequences, about half seen once. Source material: tumor-infiltrating naive CD4+ T cells sorted from the breast tumor. These receptors were obtained from a female donor with breast cancer. The CDR3 runs from the conserved cysteine through the conserved F or W. The order of the fields is V gene, J gene, D gene, clone size, CDR3 protein, CDR3 DNA. The D gene is left open where the match is weak. Size is omitted from some rows. Given values are once, few, many or a class for expanded clones.

>TRBV2|TRBJ2-3|-|few
CASSETGSSTDTQYF
TGTGCCAGCAGTGAAACGGGGTCTAGCACAGATACGCAGTATTTT
>TRBV5-1|TRBJ2-3|-|-
CASSLATYTDTQYF
TGCGCCAGCAGCTTGGCCACGTACACAGATACGCAGTATTTT
>TRBV4-1|TRBJ2-2|TRBD1|once
CASSRDRSTGELFF
TGCGCCAGCAGTCGGGACAGGAGCACCGGGGAGCTGTTTTTT
>TRBV20-1|TRBJ1-5|-|-
CSVQPQGFQPQHF
TGCAGTGTCCAACCGCAGGGATTCCAGCCCCAGCATTTT
>TRBV7-7|TRBJ2-2|TRBD1|-
CASSSDRVGGELFF
TGTGCCAGCAGCTCGGACAGGGTCGGCGGGGAGCTGTTTTTT
>TRBV20-1|TRBJ1-1|-|-
CSAMIIGRMNTEAFF
TGCAGTGCTATGATCATTGGACGGATGAACACTGAAGCTTTCTTT
>TRBV6-5|TRBJ2-7|-|-
CASSYSPSVNYEQYF
TGTGCCAGCAGTTACTCACCTAGCGTCAACTACGAGCAGTACTTC
>TRBV11-1|TRBJ1-5|-|-
CASSGGFSNQPQHF
TGTGCCAGCAGTGGGGGGTTTAGCAATCAGCCCCAGCATTTT
>TRBV12-3/TRBV12-4|TRBJ2-5|TRBD2|-
CASSLALGGRDQETQYF
TGTGCCAGCAGTTTAGCTCTTGGCGGGAGGGACCAAGAGACCCAGTACTTC
>TRBV12-3/TRBV12-4|TRBJ2-1|-|-
CASSRSGEQFF
TGTGCCAGCAGTCGGTCGGGTGAGCAGTTCTTC
>TRBV7-9|TRBJ2-2|-|-
CASSSTGELFF
TGTGCCAGCAGCTCCACCGGGGAGCTGTTTTTT
>TRBV5-1|TRBJ1-5|-|-
CASSSQGGNQPQHF
TGCGCCAGCAGCTCGCAGGGCGGCAATCAGCCCCAGCATTTT
>TRBV3-1|TRBJ1-1|TRBD1|-
CASSPGQASRTEAFF
TGTGCCAGCAGCCCGGGACAGGCATCGCGCACTGAAGCTTTCTTT
>TRBV7-8|TRBJ1-2|TRBD1|once
CASSPGTDTFNYGYTF
TGTGCCAGCAGCCCTGGGACAGATACCTTTAACTATGGCTACACCTTC
>TRBV12-3/TRBV12-4|TRBJ1-6|-|-
CASSLRNSPLHF
TGTGCCAGCAGTTTACGGAATTCACCCCTCCACTTT
>TRBV5-1|TRBJ2-6|TRBD1|once
CASSRKDRELIGANVLTF
TGCGCCAGCAGCCGGAAGGACAGGGAACTTATTGGGGCCAACGTCCTGACTTTC
>TRBV4-3|TRBJ2-1|-|-
CASSQAGSERFF
TGCGCCAGCAGCCAAGCTGGGAGTGAGCGGTTCTTC
>TRBV4-2|TRBJ2-2|-|few
CASSQAGVTGELFF
TGTGCCAGCAGCCAAGCCGGGGTCACCGGGGAGCTGTTTTTT
>TRBV7-9|TRBJ1-1|-|-
CASSLPEYTEAFF
TGTGCCAGCAGCTTGCCTGAGTACACTGAAGCTTTCTTT
>TRBV20-1|TRBJ1-5|TRBD1|medium-sized
CSARDRTGGGQPQHF
TGCAGTGCTAGAGACCGTACAGGGGGCGGTCAGCCCCAGCATTTT
>TRBV12-3/TRBV12-4|TRBJ2-5|TRBD1|few
CASSMGQGLRETQYF
TGTGCCAGCAGTATGGGACAGGGGCTTCGCGAGACCCAGTACTTC
>TRBV6-5|TRBJ2-3|-|few
CASRVGSGADTQYF
TGTGCCAGCAGAGTCGGGAGTGGCGCAGATACGCAGTATTTT
>TRBV29-1|TRBJ2-1|TRBD1|medium-sized
CSVQGDHYNEQFF
TGCAGCGTACAGGGGGACCACTACAATGAGCAGTTCTTC
>TRBV10-3|TRBJ2-3|TRBD1|few
CAISATGDSTDTQYF
TGTGCCATCAGTGCCACAGGGGACAGCACAGATACGCAGTATTTT
>TRBV28|TRBJ2-1|-|-
CASSLIGWSYNEQFF
TGTGCCAGCAGTTTAATTGGTTGGTCCTACAATGAGCAGTTCTTC
>TRBV20-1|TRBJ1-1|-|-
CSARDPVNTEAFF
TGCAGTGCTAGAGATCCCGTGAACACTGAAGCTTTCTTT
>TRBV5-1|TRBJ2-3|-|-
CASSLASGSDTQYF
TGCGCCAGCAGCTTGGCTTCAGGCAGCGATACGCAGTATTTT
>TRBV7-9|TRBJ1-1|TRBD1|-
CASSLRGGDGITEAFF
TGTGCCAGCAGTCTAAGAGGGGGCGATGGGATCACTGAAGCTTTCTTT
>TRBV28|TRBJ2-2|TRBD2|few
CASSFAAGAGELFF
TGTGCCAGCAGTTTTGCGGCGGGGGCCGGGGAGCTGTTTTTT
>TRBV20-1|TRBJ2-7|-|-
CSAWGTYEQYF
TGCAGTGCGTGGGGTACCTACGAGCAGTACTTC
>TRBV6-2/TRBV6-3|TRBJ1-2|-|-
CASREVANYGYTF
TGTGCCAGCCGGGAGGTAGCGAACTATGGCTACACCTTC
>TRBV29-1|TRBJ2-5|TRBD2|-
CSGTLAGGPETQYF
TGCAGCGGGACCCTAGCGGGAGGGCCCGAGACCCAGTACTTC
>TRBV7-2|TRBJ1-5|-|few
CASTPDINQPQHF
TGTGCCAGCACCCCCGACATTAATCAGCCCCAGCATTTT
>TRBV29-1|TRBJ1-2|TRBD1|-
CSVQGLLDYGYTF
TGCAGCGTACAGGGGTTATTGGACTATGGCTACACCTTC
>TRBV25-1|TRBJ2-1|-|-
CASSLYNEQFF
TGTGCCAGCAGTCTATACAATGAGCAGTTCTTC
>TRBV20-1|TRBJ2-1|TRBD2|-
CSATPGTSGRNEQFF
TGCAGTGCTACTCCCGGGACTAGCGGGCGGAATGAGCAGTTCTTC
>TRBV15|TRBJ2-1|-|-
CATSRDSLSGSSYNEQFF
TGTGCCACCAGCAGAGATTCCCTAAGCGGGTCGTCCTACAATGAGCAGTTCTTC
>TRBV7-2|TRBJ2-1|-|-
CASSLAQGLGNEQFF
TGTGCCAGCAGCTTAGCGCAGGGGTTAGGAAATGAGCAGTTCTTC
>TRBV7-2|TRBJ1-2|TRBD1|-
CASSLAGQGNYGYTF
TGTGCCAGCAGCTTAGCGGGACAGGGGAACTATGGCTACACCTTC
>TRBV5-1|TRBJ1-6|TRBD1|few
CASSPPGQVDSPLHF
TGCGCCAGCAGCCCCCCCGGACAGGTGGATTCACCCCTCCACTTT
>TRBV20-1|TRBJ2-3|-|-
CSASLAVGPDTQYF
TGCAGTGCTTCATTAGCGGTGGGCCCAGATACGCAGTATTTT
>TRBV6-5|TRBJ1-1|-|-
CASRRVTADGANTEAFF
TGTGCCAGCAGACGAGTGACAGCCGACGGGGCCAACACTGAAGCTTTCTTT
>TRBV5-1|TRBJ1-1|-|-
CASSHETGEAFF
TGCGCCAGCAGCCACGAGACGGGTGAAGCTTTCTTT
>TRBV6-2/TRBV6-3|TRBJ2-2|-|-
CASKGSLRTGELFF
TGTGCCAGCAAAGGCTCATTAAGAACCGGGGAGCTGTTTTTT